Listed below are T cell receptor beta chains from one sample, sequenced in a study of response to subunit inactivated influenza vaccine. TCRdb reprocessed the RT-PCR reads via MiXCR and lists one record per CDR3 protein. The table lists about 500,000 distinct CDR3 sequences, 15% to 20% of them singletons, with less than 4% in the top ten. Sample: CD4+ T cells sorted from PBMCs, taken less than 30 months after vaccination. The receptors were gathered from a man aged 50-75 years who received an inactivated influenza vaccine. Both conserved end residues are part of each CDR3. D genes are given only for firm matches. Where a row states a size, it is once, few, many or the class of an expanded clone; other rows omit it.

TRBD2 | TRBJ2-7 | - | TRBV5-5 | CASSLITAGFDEQYF | TGTGCCAGCAGCTTGATAACAGCGGGGTTCGACGAGCAGTACTTC
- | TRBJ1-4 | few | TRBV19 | CASILGRKLFF | TGTGCCAGTATACTCGGCCGAAAACTGTTTTTT
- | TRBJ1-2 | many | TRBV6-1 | CASSERGYGYTF | TGTGCCAGCAGTGAAAGGGGCTATGGCTACACCTTC
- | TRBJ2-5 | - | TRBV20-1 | CSARDSGGARETQYF | TGCAGTGCTAGAGATTCAGGGGGGGCCAGAGAGACCCAGTACTTC
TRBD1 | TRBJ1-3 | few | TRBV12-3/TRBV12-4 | CASTDRGGNTIYF | TGTGCCAGCACGGACAGGGGTGGAAACACCATATATTTT
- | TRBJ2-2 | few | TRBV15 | CATTDRQGAGELFF | TGTGCCACCACCGACAGGCAGGGAGCCGGGGAGCTGTTTTTT
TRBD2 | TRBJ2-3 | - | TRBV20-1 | CSAGGLAGTDTQYF | TGCAGTGCGGGGGGACTAGCGGGCACAGATACGCAGTATTTT
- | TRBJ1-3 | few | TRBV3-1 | CASSPPRVAGNTIYF | TGTGCCAGCAGCCCGCCCAGGGTGGCAGGAAACACCATATATTTT
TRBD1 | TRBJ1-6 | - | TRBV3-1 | CASGYGTGKNSPLHF | TGTGCCAGCGGTTATGGGACAGGGAAGAATTCACCCCTCCACTTT
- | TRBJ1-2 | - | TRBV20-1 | CSARVPTNYGYTF | TGCAGTGCTAGAGTTCCCACCAACTATGGCTACACCTTC
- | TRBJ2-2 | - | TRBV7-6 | CASSSWSETGELFF | TGTGCCAGCAGCTCATGGTCGGAGACCGGGGAGCTGTTTTTT
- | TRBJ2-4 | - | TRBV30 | CAWSVIGSRGNIQYF | TGTGCCTGGAGTGTAATTGGGTCGCGAGGAAACATTCAGTACTTC
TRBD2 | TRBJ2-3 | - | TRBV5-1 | CASSLVGLAGPTDTQYF | TGCGCCAGCAGCTTGGTCGGACTAGCGGGCCCCACAGATACGCAGTATTTT
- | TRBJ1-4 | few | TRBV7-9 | CASSLEGSVEKLFF | TGTGCCAGCAGCTTAGAGGGCTCCGTGGAAAAACTGTTTTTT
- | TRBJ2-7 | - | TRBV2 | CASSRDVAAYEQYF | TGTGCCAGCAGCCGGGACGTAGCAGCCTACGAGCAGTACTTC
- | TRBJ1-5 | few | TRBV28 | CASSLIDRTQPQHF | TGTGCCAGCAGTTTAATCGACAGAACCCAGCCCCAGCATTTT
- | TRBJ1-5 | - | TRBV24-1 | CATSDSFLGQPQHF | TGTGCCACCAGTGATTCTTTCCTGGGTCAGCCCCAGCATTTT
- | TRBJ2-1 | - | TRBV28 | CASISSTALNQFF | TGTGCCAGCATATCTTCCACCGCCCTAAACCAGTTCTTC
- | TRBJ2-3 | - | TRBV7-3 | CASSTGPAADTQYF | TGTGCCAGCAGCACAGGCCCCGCAGCAGATACGCAGTATTTT
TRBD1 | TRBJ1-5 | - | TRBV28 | CASSSRTGHPYSNQPQHF | TGTGCCAGCAGTTCGAGGACAGGGCACCCGTATAGCAATCAGCCCCAGCATTTT